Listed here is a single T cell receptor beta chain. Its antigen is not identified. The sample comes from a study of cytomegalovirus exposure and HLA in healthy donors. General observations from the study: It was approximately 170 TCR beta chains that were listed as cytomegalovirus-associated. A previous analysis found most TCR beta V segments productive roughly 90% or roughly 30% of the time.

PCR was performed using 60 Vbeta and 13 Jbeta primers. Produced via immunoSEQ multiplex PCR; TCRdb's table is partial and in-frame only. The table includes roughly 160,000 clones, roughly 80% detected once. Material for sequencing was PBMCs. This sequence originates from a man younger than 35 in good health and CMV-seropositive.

DNA for the CDR3: TGCGCCAGCAGCTTGGCCCACAGGGGGCGGGATGTTAACTATGGCTACACCTTC. Protein sequence: CASSLAHRGRDVNYGYTF. The chain uses TRBV5-1 and TRBJ1-2, with TRBD1 matching 9 bases. Trimming took 0 bases from V and 1 from J; bases not matched to a gene: 10. CDR1 and CDR2 (germline): SGHRS, YFSETQ. The CDR3 sequence is 18 residues long.